These 17 T cell receptor beta chains were all obtained from the same sample, sequenced in a study of blood T cell repertoires in COVID-19. Clones were sequenced by immunoSEQ multiplex PCR, and TCRdb holds only the in-frame ones, with some missing. The data hold hundreds of thousands of clones, with roughly nine tenths observed a single time. Sequencing was performed on peripheral blood. These receptors were collected from a man aged 18 to 29 with COVID-19, enrolled during active disease.

This clone was seen once. The gene calls are TRBV5-5 and TRBJ2-1; 12 positions agree with TRBD2. The CDR3 sequence is 16 residues long. Germline CDR1 SGHKS, CDR2 YYEKEE (reference sequence). The J segment lost 4 bases and the V segment lost 0 bases, leaving 2 bases of the junction unmatched. The CDR3 nucleotides read TGTGCCAGCAGCTTGGGACTAGCGGGAGTATACAATGAGCAGTTCTTC. Translated: CASSLGLAGVYNEQFF.

V usage is TRBV9 and J usage is TRBJ2-7; 9 positions agree with TRBD2. The length of the CDR3 is 15 residues. CDR1 and CDR2 from the germline V gene are SGDLS and YYNGEE. The trim removed 3 bases at V and 3 bases at J, leaving 7 bases unmatched. CDR3 protein: CASSEHGTSSYEQYF. CDR3 coding DNA: TGTGCCAGCAGCGAACACGGGACTAGCAGCTACGAGCAGTACTTC.

The chain uses TRBV27 and TRBJ2-3; 11 bases match TRBD2. In germline, CDR1 is MNHEY, CDR2 SMNVEV (reference sequence). V lost 6 bases to trimming and J lost 4 bases; unmatched junction nucleotides: 9. The length of the CDR3 is 16 residues. The CDR3 spells CASRLRLAGRSDTQYF. The CDR3 DNA reads as TGTGCCAGCAGATTAAGACTAGCGGGACGGTCAGATACGCAGTATTTT.

The chain uses TRBV10-2 and TRBJ2-1, with TRBD2 identical over 9 bases. CDR3 length: 15 amino acids. Looked up from germline, CDR1 is WSHSY and CDR2 is SAAADI. Trimming cost V 4 bases and J 11 bases; bases outside gene matches: 12. The chain's CDR3 is CASSATGGREGKQFF. Here the CDR3 DNA reads TGCGCCAGCAGTGCGACTGGGGGGCGGGAGGGGAAGCAGTTCTTC.

The gene calls are TRBV27 and TRBJ1-2, with 7 bases matching TRBD1. CDR3 length: 13 amino acids. Trimming at V came to 6 bases and at J to 8 bases, leaving 9 bases not matched to a gene. CDR1 and CDR2 from the germline V gene are MNHEY and SMNVEV (reference sequence). Here the CDR3 DNA reads TGTGCCAGCAGCCAAACAGGGGAGCCGGGCTACACCTTC. Translating it yields CASSQTGEPGYTF.

The J gene is TRBJ2-3, the V gene TRBV5-4, with TRBD2 identical over 11 bases. The trim removed 0 bases at V and 0 bases at J, leaving 9 bases unmatched. The length of the CDR3 is 19 residues. Germline CDR1 reads SGHNT; CDR2 reads YYREEE (reference sequence). The CDR3 coding sequence is TGTGCCAGCAGCTTGGGGCCGGGACTAGCGGCCACTAGCACAGATACGCAGTATTTT. Translation gives CASSLGPGLAATSTDTQYF.

The V and J genes are TRBV5-6 and TRBJ2-3; 7 nucleotides agree with TRBD2. The J segment lost 1 base and the V segment lost 4 bases, leaving 9 bases of the junction unmatched. Germline V gives CDR1 SGHDT, CDR2 YYEEEE. The CDR3 has 16 amino acids. Written as DNA, the CDR3 is TGTGCCAGCAGCGCTTGGTGGCTAGCGGGCACAGATACGCAGTATTTT. Translated, it gives CASSAWWLAGTDTQYF.

This chain uses TRBV18 with TRBJ2-1; 10 bases line up with TRBD2. The length of the CDR3 is 17 residues. CDR1 is KGHSH, CDR2 LQKENI, per germline. Trimming took 3 bases from V and 2 from J; bases not matched to a gene: 7. CDR3 in amino acids: CASSPWPSGGPYNEQFF. CDR3 coding DNA: TGTGCCAGCTCACCGTGGCCTAGCGGGGGCCCCTACAATGAGCAGTTCTTC.

J is TRBJ2-1 and V is TRBV5-4; TRBD2 matches at 9 bases. The trim removed 2 bases at V and 4 bases at J, leaving 4 bases unmatched. The CDR3 is 15 amino acids. Germline V CDR1 and CDR2: SGHNT, YYREEE (reference sequence). The CDR3 bases are TGTGCCAGCAGCTTTAGCGGGGGTGAATACAATGAGCAGTTCTTC. Protein sequence: CASSFSGGEYNEQFF.

J is TRBJ1-1 and V is TRBV18; possible D gene TRBD1, 6 bases. This CDR3 is built from 14 residues. V lost 3 bases and J 5 bases, leaving 13 bases between the germline ends. Germline V CDR1 and CDR2: KGHSH, LQKENI. The DNA of the CDR3 is TGTGCCAGCTCACCTGCAGGGGCTGAGACTGAAGCTTTCTTT. This codes for CASSPAGAETEAFF.

The V and J genes are TRBV5-4 and TRBJ2-3; the match to TRBD1 covers 11 bases. This CDR3 has 17 amino acids. V shed 6 bases and J 4 bases; nucleotides not matched to a gene: 13. Germline CDR1 reads SGHNT; CDR2 reads YYREEE (reference sequence). The CDR3 loop reads CASIDPRRGQGADTQYF. The CDR3 region has the DNA TGTGCCAGCATCGACCCGAGGCGGGGACAGGGGGCAGATACGCAGTATTTT. Based on the CDR3 plus reference TRBV5-4 and TRBJ2-3, the full variable domain is ETGVTQSPTHLIKTRGQQVTLRCSSQSGHNTVSWYQQALGQGPQFIFQYYREEENGRGNFPPRFSGLQFPNYSSELNVNALELDDSALYLCASIDPRRGQGADTQYFGPGTRLTVL.

This clone was observed a handful of times. The genes are TRBV19 and TRBJ1-2; the D gene is possibly TRBD1 (5 bases). The germline V gene encodes CDR1 LNHDA and CDR2 SQIVND (reference sequence). Trimming took 3 bases from V and 7 from J, leaving 9 bases between them. The CDR3 consists of 12 residues. The CDR3, as DNA: TGTGCCAGTAGTATCGGGGGGACTGGCTACACCTTC. Protein product: CASSIGGTGYTF.

The sample holds one count of this clone. V usage is TRBV19 and J usage is TRBJ2-1; D is perhaps TRBD1 (6 bases). This CDR3 comprises 16 residues. V lost 4 bases, J lost 4 bases, and 17 bases lay in between. The germline V gene has CDR1 LNHDA and CDR2 SQIVND (reference sequence). The CDR3 nucleotides read TGTGCCAGTAGTAAACCTCCTGGGCAGGGGTACAATGAGCAGTTCTTC. Translated: CASSKPPGQGYNEQFF.

A single count supports this clone. The chain links TRBV30 to TRBJ1-1; 9 nucleotides match TRBD1. Unmatched junction bases numbered 2, after V lost 3 bases and J lost 3 bases. Germline CDR1 reads GTSNPN; CDR2 reads SVGIG (reference sequence). This CDR3 comprises 13 residues. The CDR3 loop is CAWSWTGDTEAFF. Here the CDR3 DNA reads TGTGCCTGGAGCTGGACAGGGGACACTGAAGCTTTCTTT. Looking up the rest from reference TRBV30 and TRBJ1-1 gives the full variable domain: SQTIHQWPATLVQPVGSPLSLECTVEGTSNPNLYWYRQAAGRGLQLLFYSVGIGQISSEVPQNLSASRPQDRQFILSSKKLLLSDSGFYLCAWSWTGDTEAFFGQGTRLTVV.

This chain connects TRBV30 to TRBJ1-2; D not certain. CDR3 length equals 16 residues. Per the germline V gene, CDR1 is GTSNPN and CDR2 is SVGIG (reference sequence). Trimming took off 3 bases at V and 4 bases at J, with 21 bases between the two ends. This CDR3 reads CAWRQGGGRRIYGYTF. The CDR3 region has the DNA TGTGCCTGGAGACAAGGAGGAGGGAGGAGGATCTATGGCTACACCTTC.

This chain links TRBV3-1 (or the pseudogene TRBV3-2) with TRBJ2-1; 10 bases are a match to TRBD2. V gave up 1 base and J gave up 8 bases; unmatched junction bases: 5. The CDR3 contains 15 residues. Germline V gene sequence: CDR1 LGHDT, CDR2 YNNKEL (reference sequence). As DNA, the CDR3 is TGTGCCAGCAGCCAAGGTTTAGCGGGAGGCTATGAGCAGTTCTTC. Translated, it gives CASSQGLAGGYEQFF.

This rearrangement joins TRBV27 to TRBJ2-1, with 8 bases aligning to TRBD1. CDR3 length: 14 amino acids. With 5 bases clipped from V and 10 bases from J, the junction kept 10 bases outside the gene matches. Per germline, CDR1 MNHEY and CDR2 SMNVEV (reference sequence). The CDR3, as DNA: TGTGCCAGCAGTCCCAGGACAGGGCTTGACGAGCAGTTCTTC. Encoded protein: CASSPRTGLDEQFF.